These 21 T cell receptor beta chains originate from one sample sequenced in a study of CD8 T cells in Susac syndrome. Random hexamers primed reverse transcription of roughly 0.45 to 1 ug RNA. A single record per CDR3 protein comes from TCRdb applying MiXCR to the immunoSEQ multiplex PCR reads. The sample records some 120,000 distinct CDR3 sequences, around 94% being singletons. The sequencing sample was made of CD4+ T cells from PBMCs. The receptors here all came from a human donor in good health.

This chain connects TRBV28 to TRBJ1-5; D gene unclear. This CDR3 has 17 amino acids. Germline-derived CDR1 and CDR2 are MDHEN and SYDVKM. V was clipped by 6 bases and J by 0 bases, with 18 bases between them. CDR3 nucleotide sequence: TGTGCCAGCAGATCCGGACGGTCAACGGATAGCAATCAGCCCCAGCATTTT. It yields the protein CASRSGRSTDSNQPQHF. The variable domain in full, with the rest retrieved from reference TRBV28 and TRBJ1-5, is DVKVTQSSRYLVKRTGEKVFLECVQDMDHENMFWYRQDPGLGLRLIYFSYDVKMKEKGDIPEGYSVSREKKERFSLILESASTNQTSMYLCASRSGRSTDSNQPQHFGDGTRLSIL.

The chain joins TRBV19 to TRBJ2-7, with D perhaps matching TRBD2 (5 bases). The CDR3 length is 13 residues. Germline loops: CDR1 LNHDA, CDR2 SQIVND (reference sequence). The V and J ends lost 5 bases and 1 base respectively, with 9 bases between them. The CDR3 DNA sequence: TGTGCCAGTAGTGGTCGGGGATCCTACGAGCAGTACTTC. The encoded protein is CASSGRGSYEQYF.

This clonotype was detected only a few times. This sequence joins TRBV4-3 and TRBJ2-5; D could derive from TRBD1 or TRBD2 (5 bases each). With 0 bases removed from V and 13 bases from J, the gap between germline ends came to 15 bases. The CDR3 sequence is 13 residues long. Germline V lookup: CDR1 LGHNA, CDR2 YSLEER. The chain's CDR3 is CASSQDEGQLPYF. The CDR3 DNA follows: TGCGCCAGCAGCCAAGATGAGGGGCAACTACCGTACTTC.

The rearrangement uses TRBV20-1 and TRBJ2-7, with 7 bases aligning to TRBD1. Germline assignment: CDR1 DFQATT and CDR2 SNEGSKA (reference sequence). The CDR3 covers 12 residues. Trimming at V came to 1 base and at J to 7 bases, leaving 4 bases not matched to a gene. The DNA of the CDR3 is TGCAGTGCTAGAGGAGACAGGGCGGAGCAGTACTTC. Its protein is CSARGDRAEQYF.

The chain has TRBV29-1 and TRBJ2-5, with a weak D call TRBD2 (6 bases). Trimming cost V 6 bases and J 5 bases, with 16 bases left between them. Germline assignment: CDR1 SQVTM and CDR2 ANQGSEA. The CDR3 runs to 13 residues. CDR3 loop: CSVGASVGETQYF. The CDR3, as DNA: TGCAGCGTCGGGGCTAGCGTGGGGGAGACCCAGTACTTC. Full variable domain (outside the CDR3, taken from reference TRBV29-1 and TRBJ2-5): SAVISQKPSRDICQRGTSLTIQCQVDSQVTMMFWYRQQPGQSLTLIATANQGSEATYESGFVIDKFPISRPNLTFSTLTVSNMSPEDSSIYLCSVGASVGETQYFGPGTRLLVL.

The V and J genes are TRBV7-8 and TRBJ2-2, with 12 bases aligning to TRBD2. Germline assignment: CDR1 SGHVS and CDR2 FQNEAQ. Trimming cost V 4 bases and J 5 bases; bases outside gene matches: 8. The CDR3 has 17 residues. The CDR3 loop is CASSSKLAGGGTGELFF. CDR3 coding DNA: TGTGCCAGCAGCTCGAAACTAGCGGGAGGAGGAACCGGGGAGCTGTTTTTT.

The chain employs TRBV5-1 and TRBJ1-3; perhaps TRBD1 as D (5 bases). The CDR3 is 17 amino acids. Germline V gene data show CDR1 as SGHRS and CDR2 as YFSETQ. The ends were cut back, 0 bases at V and 0 bases at J, with 13 bases in the middle. CDR3 in amino acids: CASSLGGGTFSGNTIYF. CDR3 nucleotides: TGCGCCAGCAGCTTGGGTGGAGGGACGTTCTCTGGAAACACCATATATTTT. Supplemented by reference TRBV5-1 and TRBJ1-3, the full variable domain reads KAGVTQTPRYLIKTRGQQVTLSCSPISGHRSVSWYQQTPGQGLQFLFEYFSETQRNKGNFPGRFSGRQFSNSRSEMNVSTLELGDSALYLCASSLGGGTFSGNTIYFGEGSWLTVV.

The chain uses TRBV30 and TRBJ1-1; maybe TRBD1 (5 bases). The CDR3 contains 14 residues. The ends were cut back, 3 bases at V and 0 bases at J, with 11 bases in the middle. The germline CDR1 and CDR2 sequences are GTSNPN and SVGIG (reference sequence). CDR3 amino acids: CAWSAGTVNTEAFF. The CDR3, as DNA: TGTGCCTGGAGCGCCGGGACGGTGAACACTGAAGCTTTCTTT.

This chain joins TRBV5-4 and TRBJ2-2; D may be TRBD1 (5 bases). V dropped 0 bases and J dropped 2 bases, with 8 bases sitting between them. Germline assignment: CDR1 SGHNT and CDR2 YYREEE (reference sequence). The CDR3 is 15 residues long. As DNA, the CDR3 is TGTGCCAGCAGCTTGGAAAGGGGCAACACCGGGGAGCTGTTTTTT. Translation gives CASSLERGNTGELFF. Full variable domain (missing parts from reference TRBV5-4 and TRBJ2-2): ETGVTQSPTHLIKTRGQQVTLRCSSQSGHNTVSWYQQALGQGPQFIFQYYREEENGRGNFPPRFSGLQFPNYSSELNVNALELDDSALYLCASSLERGNTGELFFGEGSRLTVL.

This chain connects TRBV29-1 to TRBJ2-1, with 8 bases matching TRBD2. The junction had 3 bases not matched to a gene; V was cut back by 4 bases and J by 7 bases. Per the germline V gene, CDR1 is SQVTM and CDR2 is ANQGSEA. The CDR3 consists of 12 residues. Here the CDR3 reads CSVAPGGNEQFF. The CDR3 coding sequence is TGCAGCGTTGCGCCGGGGGGGAATGAGCAGTTCTTC.

The V and J genes are TRBV20-1 and TRBJ2-4; either TRBD1 or TRBD2 may supply D (5 bases each). The CDR3 sequence is 13 residues long. Germline V gives CDR1 DFQATT, CDR2 SNEGSKA (reference sequence). V dropped 3 bases and J dropped 7 bases, with 13 bases sitting between them. CDR3 sequence (DNA): TGCAGTGCTAGTCCAAGGGACCCCAACATTCAGTACTTC. This translates into CSASPRDPNIQYF.

This chain uses TRBV29-1 with TRBJ2-5; D remains unclear. This CDR3 spans 12 amino acids. Germline CDR1 reads SQVTM; CDR2 reads ANQGSEA. Trimming cost V 0 bases and J 6 bases, with 8 bases left between them. The CDR3 here is CSVEDTSQTQYF. The CDR3 DNA sequence: TGCAGCGTTGAAGATACGTCGCAGACCCAGTACTTC.

This chain uses TRBV7-9 with TRBJ2-1; TRBD2 might be the D (5 bases). The germline gives CDR1 SEHNR, CDR2 FQNEAQ (reference sequence). The CDR3 totals 17 residues. V lost 1 base to trimming and J lost 3 bases, with 16 bases between them. CDR3 residues: CASSLGSPSIGYNEQFF. The CDR3 DNA is TGTGCCAGCAGCTTAGGGTCACCTAGCATAGGCTACAATGAGCAGTTCTTC.

V and J are TRBV5-1 and TRBJ2-3; a possible D gene is TRBD2 (5 bases). Germline assignment: CDR1 SGHRS and CDR2 YFSETQ. V lost 6 bases and J lost 5, with 16 bases in between. The CDR3 consists of 14 residues. The DNA for the CDR3 is TGCGCCAGCAAGGAGGAACCCCTTGTAGATACGCAGTATTTT. Translation: CASKEEPLVDTQYF.

This chain joins TRBV9 and TRBJ2-3; D is perhaps TRBD1 or TRBD2 (5 bases each). The CDR3 is 16 residues long. V dropped 2 bases and J dropped 0 bases, with 13 bases sitting between them. Germline V lookup: CDR1 SGDLS, CDR2 YYNGEE. The CDR3 DNA is TGTGCCAGCAGCGTTGGGGCCGGGGATAGCACAGATACGCAGTATTTT. This codes for CASSVGAGDSTDTQYF.

The CDR3, as DNA: TGTGCCAGCAGCCAGGACCGAAACTATGGCTACACCTTC. Translating it yields CASSQDRNYGYTF. The rearrangement links TRBV6-5 to TRBJ1-2; no clear D gene. The CDR3 loop spans 13 amino acids. V was pared by 6 bases and J by 2 bases, with 10 bases between. Germline V gives CDR1 MNHEY, CDR2 SVGAGI.

This rearrangement joins TRBV27 to TRBJ1-2, with 8 bases identical to TRBD1. Germline V lookup: CDR1 MNHEY, CDR2 SMNVEV (reference sequence). This CDR3 has 15 amino acids. The ends lost 5 bases at V and 4 bases at J; junction bases unmatched: 9. The CDR3 protein is CASSPQGALGYGYTF. The CDR3 coding sequence is TGTGCCAGCAGTCCCCAGGGGGCGCTCGGCTATGGCTACACCTTC.

The chain employs TRBV20-1 and TRBJ2-4; D is uncertain. The V and J ends lost 4 bases and 8 bases respectively, with 12 bases between them. The CDR3 length is 12 residues. Germline V gives CDR1 DFQATT, CDR2 SNEGSKA (reference sequence). This CDR3 reads CSANSGHDIQYF. CDR3 sequence (DNA): TGCAGTGCTAACAGTGGGCATGACATTCAGTACTTC.

The chain recombines TRBV30 with TRBJ2-1, with TRBD1 matching over 8 bases. The CDR3 is 13 amino acids. The V gene end was trimmed by 8 bases and the J gene end by 4 bases; junction bases not matched to a gene: 7. Germline assignment: CDR1 GTSNPN and CDR2 SVGIG (reference sequence). The CDR3 nucleotides read TGTGCCCGTGACAGGGGAGGTTACAATGAGCAGTTCTTC. Amino acids: CARDRGGYNEQFF.

The chain carries TRBV5-1 and TRBJ2-1; 7 bases match TRBD1. This CDR3 has 15 amino acids. Germline V gives CDR1 SGHRS, CDR2 YFSETQ. The V gene end was trimmed by 4 bases and the J gene end by 0 bases; junction bases not matched to a gene: 4. Here the CDR3 reads CASSRRQGSYNEQFF. The CDR3, as DNA: TGCGCCAGCAGCCGGCGACAGGGCTCCTACAATGAGCAGTTCTTC.

In nucleotides, the CDR3 is TGTGCCAGCAGTTATTTCCGGGACAGGGGTACAGATACGCAGTATTTT. This sequence encodes CASSYFRDRGTDTQYF. The chain carries TRBV6-2 or TRBV6-3 and TRBJ2-3; TRBD1 agrees at 10 bases. Germline CDR1 MNHEY, CDR2 SVGEGT. This CDR3 is built from 16 residues. J was trimmed by 3 bases and V by 3 bases; bases with no gene match: 6.